These 11 T cell receptor beta chains share one sample of origin, sequenced in a study of beta chain features in type 1 diabetes. Investigators reverse transcribed all isolated RNA, so they sequenced expressed TCRB transcripts. Libraries were prepared by immunoSEQ multiplex PCR; TCRdb keeps only in-frame clonotypes and omits some of them. The table has about half a million clones, about 29% seen once; the top ten hold 0.05% to 0.07%. Sequencing was carried out using naive CD4+ T cells from blood. These TCRs come from a man between 18 and 35 years old in good health.

This clone was observed a handful of times. The chain couples TRBV7-9 to TRBJ2-5; weak D call: TRBD1 (7 bases). In germline, CDR1 is SEHNR, CDR2 FQNEAQ (reference sequence). V was trimmed by 6 bases and J by 5 bases, leaving 19 bases between them. The CDR3 has 15 residues. Here the CDR3 reads CASSQIQGGRETQYF. For the CDR3, the DNA is TGTGCCAGCAGTCAAATTCAGGGGGGCCGGGAGACCCAGTACTTC.

This clone was detected only a few times. The chain is built from TRBV30 and TRBJ2-5; D might be TRBD2 (6 bases). CDR3 length equals 14 residues. V was clipped by 2 bases and J by 4 bases, with 14 bases between them. Germline-derived CDR1 and CDR2 are GTSNPN and SVGIG (reference sequence). The CDR3 DNA reads as TGTGCCTGGAGTTTCCACCCGGGGGTAGAGACCCAGTACTTC. It yields the protein CAWSFHPGVETQYF.

The chain carries TRBV6-1 and TRBJ2-6; D is ambiguous. The CDR3 is made up of 16 amino acids. V lost 6 bases and J 0 bases, leaving 12 bases between the germline ends. Germline CDR1 reads MNHNS; CDR2 reads SASEGT. CDR3 sequence (DNA): TGTGCCAGCAGGGAAAGCGCCGACTCTGGGGCCAACGTCCTGACTTTC. Translation gives CASRESADSGANVLTF.

The chain couples TRBV5-6 to TRBJ2-5; TRBD2 might be the D (6 bases). The V end lost 3 bases, the J end lost 1 base, and 13 bases lay between the germline ends. CDR3 size: 15 residues. CDR1 SGHDT and CDR2 YYEEEE come from the germline V gene. CDR3 residues: CASSSAGSGQETQYF. CDR3 bases: TGTGCCAGCAGCTCGGCGGGGAGCGGCCAAGAGACCCAGTACTTC.

This clone was counted only a few times. The chain links TRBV29-1 to TRBJ2-1, with D hard to call. The CDR3 extends over 15 amino acids. The germline CDR1 and CDR2 sequences are SQVTM and ANQGSEA. Deletions cut 6 bases from V and 7 bases from J, with 22 bases between. The CDR3 DNA follows: TGCAGCGTGGGGTCTAGGGTTACCAGTAAAAATGAGCAGTTCTTC. Protein product: CSVGSRVTSKNEQFF.

The chain employs TRBV16 and TRBJ1-1; 12 nucleotides match TRBD1. The CDR3 covers 15 residues. The J segment lost 10 bases and the V segment lost 1 base, leaving 7 bases of the junction unmatched. CDR1 is KGHSY, CDR2 FQNENV, per germline. The CDR3, as DNA: TGTGCCAGCAGCCAATTCCCGGGACAGGGGGCTGGAGCTTTCTTT. Translation gives CASSQFPGQGAGAFF.

This clone has just a few counts. The V gene is TRBV7-2, the J gene TRBJ2-3; 8 positions agree with TRBD1. CDR3 size: 14 residues. The trim removed 3 bases at V and 4 bases at J, leaving 3 bases unmatched. Germline V lookup: CDR1 SGHTA, CDR2 FQGNSA. The CDR3 DNA follows: TGTGCCAGCAGCTTCTGGACAGGGTCAGATACGCAGTATTTT. This sequence encodes CASSFWTGSDTQYF. Full variable domain (outside the CDR3, taken from reference TRBV7-2 and TRBJ2-3): GAGVSQSPSNKVTEKGKDVELRCDPISGHTALYWYRQSLGQGLEFLIYFQGNSAPDKSGLPSDRFSAERTGGSVSTLTIQRTQQEDSAVYLCASSFWTGSDTQYFGPGTRLTVL.

The rearrangement joins TRBV30 to TRBJ2-5; D is perhaps TRBD1 (6 bases). CDR3 length equals 12 residues. The V gene lost 4 bases and the J gene lost 5 bases, with 11 bases spanning the gap. CDR1 and CDR2 (germline): GTSNPN, SVGIG (reference sequence). In DNA, the CDR3 is TGTGCCTGGACCCTGGACAGCGAGACCCAGTACTTC. Protein product: CAWTLDSETQYF.

This clone has just a few counts. The CDR3 bases are TGTGCAGCGAGTAACAATGAGCAGTTCTTC. Protein sequence: CAASNNEQFF. The chain has TRBV7-9 and TRBJ2-1; no clear D. The CDR3 sequence is 10 residues long. The germline V gene encodes CDR1 SEHNR and CDR2 FQNEAQ (reference sequence).

This chain uses TRBV9 with TRBJ2-1; D call uncertain. V lost 5 bases to trimming and J lost 7 bases, with 13 bases between them. Looked up from germline, CDR1 is SGDLS and CDR2 is YYNGEE. The CDR3 length is 13 residues. CDR3 in amino acids: CASSTAPRNEQFF. Written as DNA, the CDR3 is TGTGCCAGCAGTACGGCCCCCCGGAATGAGCAGTTCTTC.

The table lists this clone with a few counts. The chain employs TRBV5-4 and TRBJ2-1; D is perhaps TRBD1 or TRBD2 (5 bases each). Germline CDR1 SGHNT, CDR2 YYREEE (reference sequence). Trimming took 0 bases from V and 8 from J, leaving 12 bases between them. The CDR3 totals 14 residues. The CDR3 DNA is TGTGCCAGCAGCTTGGGAGGGGCCCGGGATGAGCAGTTCTTC. Translating gives CASSLGGARDEQFF. Looking up the rest from reference TRBV5-4 and TRBJ2-1 gives the full variable domain: ETGVTQSPTHLIKTRGQQVTLRCSSQSGHNTVSWYQQALGQGPQFIFQYYREEENGRGNFPPRFSGLQFPNYSSELNVNALELDDSALYLCASSLGGARDEQFFGPGTRLTVL.